The 32 T cell receptor beta chains listed next were all sequenced from one sample in a study of read filtering for tumor transcriptome and immune sequencing (dated by TCRdb to about 2020). Sequencing was carried out with an Illumina HiSeq 4000. Starting from 400 ng RNA, TCR libraries were constructed with the Immunoverse kit using molecular barcoded adaptors that cover the alpha/delta and beta/gamma chains. TCRdb's own reprocessing of the public reads used fastp at Q25 and MiXCR and kept productive beta chains. Each CDR3 protein gets just one entry, which takes the most common genes and DNA from the rows behind it. In this sample the table shows 93,000 or so distinct CDR3 sequences, 20% to 25% of which occur a single time. The ten largest clones take up more than 9.5% of the sample. The material sequenced was a population of CD138-negative cells sorted from bone marrow. The cell subset or site label on this specimen signifies: bone marrow mononuclear cells depleted of CD138+ plasma/myeloma cells by negative magnetic selection. The source of these receptors is a donor at least 40 years old with multiple myeloma.

There are many counts of this clonotype. J is TRBJ2-7 and V is TRBV2, with TRBD2 as a possible D gene (5 bases). The V end lost 3 bases, the J end lost 5 bases, and 17 bases lay between the germline ends. Germline CDR1 reads SNHLY; CDR2 reads FYNNEI. The CDR3 is 15 residues long. In DNA, the CDR3 is TGTGCCAGCAGTGATTTGGGGAGCAAACTCAACGAGCAGTACTTC. Its protein product is CASSDLGSKLNEQYF.

This clonotype was counted many times. The chain carries TRBV12-3 or TRBV12-4 and TRBJ1-1; tentatively, D is TRBD1 (6 bases). There are 16 residues in the CDR3. V lost 3 bases to trimming and J lost 7 bases, with 21 bases between them. CDR3 in amino acids: CASSFYVGGLKGEAFF. CDR3 nucleotides: TGTGCCAGCAGTTTTTATGTAGGGGGGCTTAAGGGTGAAGCTTTCTTT.

V usage is TRBV5-1 and J usage is TRBJ2-7; D is perhaps TRBD1 (8 bases). V was shortened by 3 bases and J by 2 bases, with 15 bases between the two germline ends. Germline assignment: CDR1 SGHRS and CDR2 YFSETQ. The CDR3 is made up of 15 amino acids. The CDR3 coding sequence is TGCGCCAGCAGCTGGGAGGGACAGGTCGCCTACGAGCAGTACTTC. Its translation is CASSWEGQVAYEQYF.

The table lists this clonotype with a few counts. CDR3 region: CASSQGQGAWNEKLFF. Written as DNA, the CDR3 is TGTGCCAGCAGCCAGGGACAGGGGGCCTGGAATGAAAAACTGTTTTTT. The rearrangement joins TRBV5-4 to TRBJ1-4; 12 positions agree with TRBD1. The length of the CDR3 is 16 residues. V shed 4 bases, J shed 5 bases, and the junction held 6 bases outside the gene matches. Germline V lookup: CDR1 SGHNT, CDR2 YYREEE (reference sequence).

This clonotype was recorded a few times. The J gene is TRBJ1-2, the V gene TRBV20-1, with a possible D match to TRBD1 (6 bases). Germline V gene data show CDR1 as DFQATT and CDR2 as SNEGSKA (reference sequence). V was pared by 6 bases and J by 4 bases, with 18 bases between. This CDR3 is built from 14 residues. Here the CDR3 reads CSAPPGQLFYGYTF. The DNA for the CDR3 is TGCAGTGCGCCTCCGGGACAACTATTCTATGGCTACACCTTC.

A word on this clonotype: A much bigger clone sits one base away, suggesting this may be a read error. The chain carries TRBV6-2 or TRBV6-3 and TRBJ2-4; D gene ambiguous. The V gene's germline CDR1 is MNHEY and CDR2 SVGEGT. Trimming took off 5 bases at V and 0 bases at J, with 8 bases between the two ends. CDR3 length: 14 amino acids. This CDR3 reads CASSHGVAKNIQYF. The CDR3 nucleotides are TGTGCCAGCAGTCACGGAGTAGCCAAAAACATTCAGTACTTC.

The table lists this clonotype with a count of one. This chain links TRBV7-9 with TRBJ1-2; a possible D gene is TRBD1 (5 bases). This CDR3 comprises 16 residues. CDR1 and CDR2 (germline): SEHNR, FQNEAQ (reference sequence). V was trimmed by 4 bases and J by 2 bases, leaving 17 bases between them. The CDR3 is CASSSARDGSNYGYTF. The CDR3 DNA is TGTGCCAGCAGCTCAGCTAGGGACGGTTCGAACTATGGCTACACCTTC.

A note on this clonotype: This may come from a read error, since a much larger clone is one base off. This CDR3 is missing its conserved last phenylalanine or tryptophan, likely due to a read error. The chain is built from TRBV28 and TRBJ1-5; D perhaps matches TRBD1 (6 bases). Between the trimmed V and J ends, which lost 8 bases and 2 bases, there was a span of 13 bases. Germline assignment: CDR1 MDHEN and CDR2 SYDVKM. The length of the CDR3 is 14 residues. The CDR3, as DNA: TGTGCCAGCGAGCCGACAGGACGCAATCAGCCCCAGCATCTT. Its translation is CASEPTGRNQPQHL.

This clonotype was observed a handful of times. The J gene is TRBJ1-1, the V gene TRBV18; the match to TRBD1 covers 10 bases. Germline V lookup: CDR1 KGHSH, CDR2 LQKENI. After removal of 3 bases from V and 5 bases from J, the junction contained 6 bases not matched to a gene. The CDR3 loop spans 15 amino acids. The CDR3 coding sequence is TGTGCCAGCTCACCGTCCGGGACAGGGGTGACTGAAGCTTTCTTT. Its translation is CASSPSGTGVTEAFF.

As for this clonotype: A much bigger clone sits one base away, suggesting this may be a read error. V and J are TRBV6-5 and TRBJ2-7; D remains unclear. CDR1 is MNHEY and CDR2 is SVGAGI in the germline V gene. The CDR3 covers 14 residues. Here the CDR3 DNA reads TGTGCCAGCAGCCGCCGGTATGGAACCTACGGGCAGTACTTC. Translation gives CASSRRYGTYGQYF.

At least ten counts were recorded for this clonotype. CDR3 sequence (DNA): TGCAGTGCCAGACTAGCGGGAAGGGAGACCCAGTACTTC. It encodes CSARLAGRETQYF. The J gene is TRBJ2-5, the V gene TRBV20-1, with 11 bases lining up with TRBD2. The CDR3 covers 13 residues. Germline CDR1 DFQATT, CDR2 SNEGSKA (reference sequence). The junction had 5 bases not matched to a gene; V was cut back by 6 bases and J by 5 bases.

This clonotype has a count of ten or more. V usage is TRBV5-1 and J usage is TRBJ2-4; D is possibly TRBD1 or TRBD2 (5 bases each). This CDR3 region has 16 residues. Trimming shortened V by 2 bases and J by 0 bases, and 12 bases separated the two germline ends. The germline CDR1 and CDR2 sequences are SGHRS and YFSETQ. CDR3 amino acids: CASSLMGELAKNIQYF. The CDR3 DNA sequence: TGCGCCAGCAGCTTAATGGGGGAGCTAGCCAAAAACATTCAGTACTTC.

This rearrangement joins TRBV12-3 or TRBV12-4 to TRBJ2-2, with a possible D match to TRBD1 (5 bases). The CDR3 is made up of 13 amino acids. The V and J ends lost 8 bases and 1 base respectively, with 8 bases between them. The CDR3 nucleotides are TGTGCCAGCGAGCAGGGGAACACCGGGGAGCTGTTTTTT. Translated: CASEQGNTGELFF.

Written as DNA, the CDR3 is TGCAGCGTGGCCGACAGGGCAACTAATGAAAAACTGTTTTTT. It is translated as CSVADRATNEKLFF. This chain links TRBV29-1 with TRBJ1-4; 7 nucleotides match TRBD1. Looked up from germline, CDR1 is SQVTM and CDR2 is ANQGSEA. V lost 6 bases to trimming and J lost 0 bases; unmatched junction nucleotides: 4. The CDR3 has 14 amino acids.

The CDR3, as DNA: TGCGCCAGCAGCGGGGGACAGGGGGCCTTCGACGAGCAGTACTTC. Protein: CASSGGQGAFDEQYF. The chain has TRBV5-1 and TRBJ2-7; 12 bases map to TRBD1. Germline assignment: CDR1 SGHRS and CDR2 YFSETQ. This CDR3 is built from 15 residues. The trim removed 4 bases at V and 5 bases at J, leaving 7 bases unmatched. The full variable domain, with the rest looked up from reference TRBV5-1 and TRBJ2-7, is KAGVTQTPRYLIKTRGQQVTLSCSPISGHRSVSWYQQTPGQGLQFLFEYFSETQRNKGNFPGRFSGRQFSNSRSEMNVSTLELGDSALYLCASSGGQGAFDEQYFGPGTRLTVT.

This clonotype has at least ten counts. The genes are TRBV11-2 and TRBJ1-1; 7 bases align to TRBD1. Germline CDR1 SGHAT, CDR2 FQNNGV. The CDR3 has 14 residues. The V gene end was trimmed by 5 bases and the J gene end by 6 bases; junction bases not matched to a gene: 9. This chain's CDR3 is CASSLSMTGSEAFF. The CDR3 coding sequence is TGTGCCAGCAGCCTCTCGATGACAGGGTCTGAAGCTTTCTTT.

This clonotype was detected many times. The chain employs TRBV20-1 and TRBJ2-5, with D maybe TRBD2 (7 bases). Germline loops: CDR1 DFQATT, CDR2 SNEGSKA (reference sequence). The CDR3 consists of 16 residues. V was pared by 6 bases and J by 5 bases, with 25 bases between. Here the CDR3 reads CSAGLAGAPQGETQYF. In DNA, the CDR3 is TGCAGTGCGGGGCTGGCGGGGGCCCCTCAGGGGGAGACCCAGTACTTC.

This clonotype was detected many times. The CDR3 coding sequence is TGTGCCAGCAGCCTTTTTGGAGCTAACTATGGCTACACCTTC. Protein: CASSLFGANYGYTF. The rearrangement uses TRBV7-9 and TRBJ1-2; no clear D. V dropped 5 bases and J dropped 0 bases, with 10 bases sitting between them. CDR1 is SEHNR and CDR2 is FQNEAQ in the germline V gene (reference sequence). This CDR3 is 14 amino acids long.

This clonotype occurred many times. The V and J genes are TRBV5-1 and TRBJ2-2; 9 positions agree with TRBD1. V lost 4 bases, J lost 3 bases, and 7 bases stayed unmatched. Germline assignment: CDR1 SGHRS and CDR2 YFSETQ. CDR3 length: 16 amino acids. The CDR3 coding sequence is TGCGCCAGCAGCAGACTCCGGACAGGGGACACCGGGGAGCTGTTTTTT. As protein: CASSRLRTGDTGELFF. The full variable domain, with the rest looked up from reference TRBV5-1 and TRBJ2-2, is KAGVTQTPRYLIKTRGQQVTLSCSPISGHRSVSWYQQTPGQGLQFLFEYFSETQRNKGNFPGRFSGRQFSNSRSEMNVSTLELGDSALYLCASSRLRTGDTGELFFGEGSRLTVL.

This clonotype has just a few counts. This sequence joins TRBV2 and TRBJ1-2; TRBD1 is a possible D gene (6 bases). V lost 6 bases, J lost 6 bases, and 17 bases lay in between. Germline CDR1 is SNHLY and CDR2 is FYNNEI. The CDR3 covers 14 residues. CDR3 protein: CASRRGAVGDGYTF. In DNA form, the CDR3 reads TGTGCCAGCAGAAGGGGGGCCGTGGGTGATGGCTACACCTTC.

Concerning this clonotype itself: Possible read error: a much larger clone is one base away. J is TRBJ2-6 and V is TRBV29-1; D is uncertain. With 5 bases removed from V and 6 bases from J, the gap between germline ends came to 11 bases. The CDR3 totals 13 residues. Germline V gene sequence: CDR1 SQVTM, CDR2 ANQGSEA. CDR3 amino acids: CSVRVVAANVLTF. In nucleotides, the CDR3 is TGCAGCGTTCGAGTGGTCGCGGCCAACGTCCTGACTTTC. The full variable domain, with the rest looked up from reference TRBV29-1 and TRBJ2-6, is SAVISQKPSRDICQRGTSLTIQCQVDSQVTMMFWYRQQPGQSLTLIATANQGSEATYESGFVIDKFPISRPNLTFSTLTVSNMSPEDSSIYLCSVRVVAANVLTFGAGSRLTVL.

This clonotype was counted a few times. The chain is built from TRBV5-1 and TRBJ2-5; no definite D call. CDR1 SGHRS and CDR2 YFSETQ come from the germline V gene. Trimming removed 0 bases at V and 1 base at J, with 7 bases between. The CDR3 contains 14 residues. The CDR3 is CASSLAQAQETQYF. DNA for the CDR3: TGCGCCAGCAGCTTGGCCCAAGCCCAAGAGACCCAGTACTTC.

This clonotype appeared a few times. The gene calls are TRBV20-1 and TRBJ2-1, with TRBD1 matching 11 bases. The trim removed 0 bases at V and 7 bases at J, leaving 5 bases unmatched. CDR3 length: 15 residues. The germline gives CDR1 DFQATT, CDR2 SNEGSKA (reference sequence). CDR3 coding DNA: TGCAGTGCTAGAGATTGGACAGGGGGCCGGAATGAGCAGTTCTTC. Amino acids: CSARDWTGGRNEQFF.

At least ten counts were recorded for this clonotype. V and J are TRBV28 and TRBJ1-2, with D unclear. V lost 5 bases and J lost 5, with 9 bases in between. There are 12 residues in the CDR3. Germline V gene lookup returns CDR1 MDHEN and CDR2 SYDVKM. Here the CDR3 DNA reads TGTGCCAGCAGTGACGGAATATATGGCTACACCTTC. Amino acid sequence: CASSDGIYGYTF.

V and J are TRBV5-5 and TRBJ1-2; tentative D call: TRBD1 (5 bases). The CDR3 runs to 13 residues. Trimming shortened V by 1 base and J by 3 bases, and 7 bases separated the two germline ends. The germline CDR1 and CDR2 sequences are SGHKS and YYEKEE (reference sequence). DNA of the CDR3: TGTGCCAGCAGCTTGCCAGGGCACTATGGCTACACCTTC. This translates into CASSLPGHYGYTF.

This clonotype showed up just a few times. The chain carries TRBV6-1 and TRBJ1-1, with 7 bases matching TRBD1. The CDR3 spans 15 residues. Germline CDR1 is MNHNS and CDR2 is SASEGT. After removal of 5 bases from V and 3 bases from J, the junction contained 9 bases not matched to a gene. The CDR3 region has the DNA TGTGCCAGCAGTAAACAGGGGACGGGGGACACTGAAGCTTTCTTT. Its protein product is CASSKQGTGDTEAFF.

V usage is TRBV20-1 and J usage is TRBJ1-2; a possible D gene is TRBD1 (5 bases). The CDR3 runs 15 residues. V lost 0 bases and J lost 5, with 16 bases in between. The germline gives CDR1 DFQATT, CDR2 SNEGSKA (reference sequence). CDR3 sequence: CSAREAAGLGYGYTF. Here the CDR3 DNA reads TGCAGTGCTAGAGAAGCGGCAGGGTTGGGGTATGGCTACACCTTC.

This clonotype was detected ten times or more. The chain carries TRBV5-1 and TRBJ2-3, with 7 positions matching TRBD1. V lost 3 bases and J lost 0; bases outside the gene matches: 7. There are 16 residues in the CDR3. CDR1 and CDR2 from the germline V gene are SGHRS and YFSETQ. This chain's CDR3 is CASSSGQVPSTDTQYF. In DNA, the CDR3 is TGCGCCAGCAGCTCCGGACAGGTCCCTAGCACAGATACGCAGTATTTT.

This clonotype came up a few times. The CDR3 sequence is CASSQERGRTDTQYF. The CDR3 nucleotides are TGTGCCAGCAGCCAAGAACGGGGGCGCACAGATACGCAGTATTTT. The chain recombines TRBV14 with TRBJ2-3; D is perhaps TRBD1 or TRBD2 (6 bases each). This CDR3 comprises 15 residues. CDR1 and CDR2 (germline): SGHDN, FVKESK. V dropped 0 bases and J dropped 1 base, with 8 bases sitting between them.

This clonotype was counted many times. The CDR3, as DNA: TGCGCCAGCAGCTATTTAGCGGGGGGATACAATGAGCAGTTCTTC. This encodes CASSYLAGGYNEQFF. The V gene is TRBV5-1, the J gene TRBJ2-1; 10 bases line up with TRBD2. Germline V gives CDR1 SGHRS, CDR2 YFSETQ. The CDR3 totals 15 residues. The junction had 4 bases not matched to a gene; V was cut back by 3 bases and J by 4 bases.

This clonotype was counted ten times or more. V gene TRBV28 combines with J gene TRBJ1-5; D possibly corresponds to TRBD1 (5 bases). Trimming cost V 4 bases and J 11 bases, with 15 bases left between them. The germline gives CDR1 MDHEN, CDR2 SYDVKM. The CDR3 length is 13 residues. The CDR3 bases are TGTGCCAGCAGTTGGGGCGCGGTAGTGGCCCAGCATTTT. It yields the protein CASSWGAVVAQHF.

In this sample, this clonotype turned up many times. The chain has TRBV7-8 and TRBJ1-4; D is uncertain. This CDR3 has 14 residues. Between the trimmed V and J ends, which lost 3 bases and 8 bases, there was a span of 13 bases. The V gene's germline CDR1 is SGHVS and CDR2 FQNEAQ. For the CDR3, the DNA is TGTGCCAGCAGCTTCTTATTAGAAGAGGAAAAACTGTTTTTT. It translates to CASSFLLEEEKLFF.